These T cell receptor beta chains were read from a single sample in a study of OX40 agonist ivuxolimab in advanced cancers. Clones were read by immunoSEQ multiplex PCR, and TCRdb kept only the in-frame ones, dropping some. The table lists tens of thousands of clones, approximately 89% of them singletons. Sample: CD4+ or CD8+ T cells sorted from blood, taken in a trial of the OX40 agonist ivuxolimab. The receptors were sampled from an adult with an advanced solid tumor such as melanoma, head and neck, liver or kidney cancer. The CDR3 runs from the conserved cysteine through the conserved F or W.

v_call: TRBV7-9
j_call: TRBJ1-5
cdr3_aa: CASSLGTGSNQPQHF

v_call: TRBV11-3
j_call: TRBJ2-5
cdr3_aa: CASSFGRRETQYF

v_call: TRBV11-3
j_call: TRBJ1-1
cdr3_aa: CASSLTREVNTEAFF

v_call: TRBV7-2
j_call: TRBJ2-1
cdr3_aa: CASSPRGSRRDEQFF

v_call: TRBV4-2
j_call: TRBJ2-7
cdr3_aa: CASSRSGTSGIYEQYF

v_call: TRBV30
j_call: TRBJ1-2
cdr3_aa: CAWSVRVNYGYTF

v_call: TRBV27
j_call: TRBJ1-2
cdr3_aa: CASRTGGCYGYTF

v_call: TRBV7-6
j_call: -
cdr3_aa: CASSSGGGYEQYF

v_call: TRBV10-3
j_call: TRBJ2-7
cdr3_aa: CAISARLGGSYEQYF

v_call: TRBV4-1
j_call: TRBJ2-6
cdr3_aa: CASSEASGANVLTF

v_call: TRBV28
j_call: TRBJ2-3
cdr3_aa: CASQGSSASTDTQYF

v_call: TRBV10-3
j_call: TRBJ2-7
cdr3_aa: CAIGRGVGNSYEQYF

v_call: TRBV30
j_call: TRBJ2-1
cdr3_aa: CAWSVAGTGGNEQFF

v_call: TRBV2
j_call: TRBJ1-2
cdr3_aa: CASSGSSTARGYTF

v_call: TRBV7-9
j_call: TRBJ2-1
cdr3_aa: CASTRTYSYNEQFF

v_call: TRBV6-5
j_call: TRBJ2-3
cdr3_aa: CASSHTTDTQYF

v_call: TRBV29-1
j_call: TRBJ1-1
cdr3_aa: CSALRGANTEAFF

v_call: TRBV7-9
j_call: TRBJ2-5
cdr3_aa: CASSAETQYF

v_call: TRBV19
j_call: TRBJ1-5
cdr3_aa: CASSIDLDQPQHF

v_call: TRBV5-1
j_call: TRBJ1-2
cdr3_aa: CASSFGSRSGYTF

v_call: TRBV7-6
j_call: TRBJ2-3
cdr3_aa: CASSPRADTQYF

v_call: TRBV7-3
j_call: TRBJ2-1
cdr3_aa: CASSLGSGGTYNEQFF

v_call: TRBV27
j_call: TRBJ2-4
cdr3_aa: CASSGGAAKNIQYF

v_call: TRBV5-1
j_call: TRBJ2-5
cdr3_aa: CASKPSGVQETQYF

v_call: TRBV4-1
j_call: TRBJ2-4
cdr3_aa: CASSQWYEGQGALLAKNIQYF

v_call: TRBV30
j_call: TRBJ2-7
cdr3_aa: CAWSTSGQDYEQYF

v_call: TRBV16
j_call: TRBJ1-2
cdr3_aa: CASSQGRTGYTF

v_call: TRBV10-3
j_call: TRBJ2-7
cdr3_aa: CAIRLGQNSYEQYF

v_call: TRBV28
j_call: TRBJ2-2
cdr3_aa: CASGPANTGELFF

v_call: TRBV7-2
j_call: TRBJ2-7
cdr3_aa: CASSPDRTGAYEQYF

v_call: TRBV5-4
j_call: TRBJ1-2
cdr3_aa: CASSLGRGESGYTF

v_call: TRBV6-5
j_call: TRBJ1-1
cdr3_aa: CASSYGLRNTEAFF

v_call: TRBV5-1
j_call: TRBJ2-1
cdr3_aa: CASSFGGRNEQFF

v_call: TRBV9
j_call: TRBJ2-1
cdr3_aa: CASSDRLAPYNEQFF

v_call: TRBV11-2
j_call: TRBJ2-3
cdr3_aa: CASSLGANTQYF

v_call: TRBV5-4
j_call: TRBJ2-7
cdr3_aa: CASSSGGRSSYEQYF

v_call: TRBV6-5
j_call: TRBJ1-1
cdr3_aa: CASSRILNRVRAFF

v_call: TRBV7-9
j_call: TRBJ2-1
cdr3_aa: CASTLRGSGGLLKNEQFF

v_call: TRBV30
j_call: TRBJ1-1
cdr3_aa: CAWSVPGMVPEAFF

v_call: TRBV7-8
j_call: TRBJ1-4
cdr3_aa: CASSLEPRSTTNEKLFF

v_call: TRBV2
j_call: TRBJ2-5
cdr3_aa: CASARQILETQYF

v_call: TRBV28
j_call: TRBJ2-5
cdr3_aa: CASSLFGTGEETQYF

v_call: TRBV4-1
j_call: TRBJ2-3
cdr3_aa: CASSPEDYSTDTQYF

v_call: TRBV7-6
j_call: TRBJ2-3
cdr3_aa: CASSLAFGPTRDPDTQYF

v_call: TRBV11-2
j_call: TRBJ2-7
cdr3_aa: CASSLDRGPYEQYF

v_call: TRBV6-1
j_call: TRBJ2-1
cdr3_aa: CASIDRGSYNEQFF

v_call: TRBV29-1
j_call: TRBJ1-2
cdr3_aa: CSAAPGQGTTGGYTF

v_call: TRBV28
j_call: TRBJ2-1
cdr3_aa: CASRPPGLAGVINEQFF

v_call: TRBV18
j_call: TRBJ2-7
cdr3_aa: CASSPPDRAGEQYF

v_call: TRBV5-1
j_call: TRBJ1-1
cdr3_aa: CASSPGHPGTTEAFF

v_call: TRBV4-1
j_call: TRBJ1-3
cdr3_aa: CASSQGTGQGAGNTIYF

v_call: TRBV7-9
j_call: TRBJ1-2
cdr3_aa: CASSPTGGGGYTF

v_call: TRBV5-1
j_call: TRBJ1-2
cdr3_aa: CASSLGGASGYTF

v_call: TRBV6-1
j_call: TRBJ1-1
cdr3_aa: CASTLVGTEAFF

v_call: TRBV5-4
j_call: TRBJ1-1
cdr3_aa: CASSDRQAEAFF

v_call: TRBV6-5
j_call: TRBJ2-1
cdr3_aa: CASSSGTQKGWNEQFF

v_call: TRBV15
j_call: TRBJ2-5
cdr3_aa: CATSRVRWGRGVGETQYF

v_call: TRBV5-1
j_call: TRBJ2-1
cdr3_aa: CASSSHSGTGFINEQFF

v_call: TRBV2
j_call: TRBJ2-7
cdr3_aa: CASGGQGGIPYEQYF